Below are 22 T cell receptor beta chains sequenced from a single sample in a study of CD8+ T cells in alopecia areata. RNA extraction and reverse transcription yielded cDNA as sequencing template. Repertoires were generated with immunoSEQ multiplex PCR, while TCRdb's copy carries only in-frame clones and drops some. In the table there are 200,000 to 250,000 clones, 50% to 60% of which are singletons. Sequences were derived from CD4+ T cells sorted from blood, sampled at week 0. The receptor set was obtained from a human donor with alopecia areata.

This clone was found once. The genes are TRBV2 and TRBJ1-2; 7 nucleotides agree with TRBD1. The germline CDR1 and CDR2 sequences are SNHLY and FYNNEI. J lost 4 bases, V lost 6 bases, and 14 bases had no gene match. The CDR3 has 16 residues. CDR3 sequence: CASSTPSQGFLYGYTF. DNA of the CDR3: TGTGCCAGCAGCACACCTTCACAGGGGTTCCTCTATGGCTACACCTTC.

This chain connects TRBV5-1 to TRBJ2-6; D ambiguous. V gave up 4 bases and J gave up 3 bases, with 11 bases separating them. The CDR3 extends over 15 amino acids. Germline V CDR1 and CDR2: SGHRS, YFSETQ. In DNA form, the CDR3 reads TGCGCCAGCAGCGCCGTATCGGTTGGGGCCAACGTCCTGACTTTC. Amino acids: CASSAVSVGANVLTF.

The chain employs TRBV27 and TRBJ2-3, with 7 bases matching TRBD1. CDR1 and CDR2 from the germline V gene are MNHEY and SMNVEV (reference sequence). The ends lost 7 bases at V and 7 bases at J; junction bases unmatched: 11. CDR3 length equals 14 residues. CDR3 region: CASIPPGQPHTQYF. CDR3 DNA: TGTGCCAGCATCCCACCGGGACAGCCTCATACGCAGTATTTT.

Concerning this clone itself: The junction differs from germline at one of its ends, possibly a read error. This chain links TRBV11-2 with TRBJ1-1, with D uncertain. Germline CDR1 is SGHAT and CDR2 is FQNNGV. The CDR3 extends over 14 amino acids. CDR3 residues: CASSSRPGNAEAFF. The CDR3 DNA is TGTGCCAGCAGCTCACGACCCGGGAACGCTGAAGCTTTCTTT.

This clone appeared once. This sequence joins TRBV9 and TRBJ2-2; 7 nucleotides agree with TRBD1. V gave up 0 bases and J gave up 8 bases; unmatched junction bases: 4. The CDR3 loop spans 14 amino acids. Germline CDR1 and CDR2: SGDLS and YYNGEE. This CDR3 is CASSVEGATGELFF. CDR3 coding DNA: TGTGCCAGCAGCGTAGAGGGGGCGACAGGGGAGCTGTTTTTT. Full variable domain (remainder filled in from reference TRBV9 and TRBJ2-2): DSGVTQTPKHLITATGQRVTLRCSPRSGDLSVYWYQQSLDQGLQFLIQYYNGEERAKGNILERFSAQQFPDLHSELNLSSLELGDSALYFCASSVEGATGELFFGEGSRLTVL.

The CDR3 sequence is CASSEQGASHEQYF. CDR3 nucleotide sequence: TGTGCCAGCAGTGAACAGGGGGCTTCCCACGAGCAGTACTTC. This sequence joins TRBV2 and TRBJ2-7, with 8 nucleotides matching TRBD1. Germline V gives CDR1 SNHLY, CDR2 FYNNEI. The junction had 5 bases not matched to a gene; V was cut back by 2 bases and J by 5 bases. The CDR3 loop spans 14 amino acids. The whole variable domain, remainder taken from reference TRBV2 and TRBJ2-7, is EPEVTQTPSHQVTQMGQEVILRCVPISNHLYFYWYRQILGQKVEFLVSFYNNEISEKSEIFDDQFSVERPDGSNFTLKIRSTKLEDSAMYFCASSEQGASHEQYFGPGTRLTVT.

CDR3 loop: CASSRGGTSGLGDTQYF. The CDR3 DNA follows: TGCGCCAGCAGCCGAGGCGGGACTAGCGGGTTGGGAGATACGCAGTATTTT. The chain uses TRBV4-3 and TRBJ2-3, with TRBD2 matching 12 bases. The CDR3 length is 17 residues. V was clipped by 4 bases and J by 5 bases; unmatched bases: 10. The germline CDR1 and CDR2 sequences are LGHNA and YSLEER.

This clone was detected a few times. This chain connects TRBV30 to TRBJ1-4; D not certain. The germline gives CDR1 GTSNPN, CDR2 SVGIG (reference sequence). V was clipped by 0 bases and J by 4 bases, with 6 bases between them. This CDR3 is built from 13 residues. This CDR3 is CAWSVWSNEKLFF. The CDR3 DNA reads as TGTGCCTGGAGTGTATGGAGTAATGAAAAACTGTTTTTT.

The V call is TRBV9, the J call TRBJ2-7, with D hard to call. The CDR3 totals 13 residues. The germline V and J ends were trimmed by 3 bases and 2 bases, with 9 bases remaining between them. CDR1 SGDLS and CDR2 YYNGEE come from the germline V gene. DNA for the CDR3: TGTGCCAGCAGCGGACATACTCCCTACGAGCAGTACTTC. Protein: CASSGHTPYEQYF.

As concerns this clone: The CDR3 does not end in the conserved phenylalanine or tryptophan, so this is likely a read error. The limits of the CDR3 on the DNA are not certain, so only TCRdb's listed CDR3 is given. This chain uses TRBV6-6 with TRBJ1-2; the table assigns TRBD1, which was not confirmed against the DNA. The CDR3 extends over 10 residues, inclusive of both ends. CDR1 is MNHNY and CDR2 is SVGAGI in the germline V gene (reference sequence). CDR3 sequence: CASSYTGTSV.

The chain joins TRBV11-2 to TRBJ1-1; D gene unclear. This CDR3 region has 13 residues. V was pared by 4 bases and J by 4 bases, with 10 bases between. Germline CDR1 reads SGHAT; CDR2 reads FQNNGV. CDR3 sequence reads: CASSSAFGTEAFF. CDR3 in DNA: TGTGCCAGCAGCTCGGCGTTTGGCACTGAAGCTTTCTTT.

V is TRBV6-1 and J is TRBJ2-3; no definite D call. Per the germline V gene, CDR1 is MNHNS and CDR2 is SASEGT. V lost 10 bases and J 6 bases, leaving 14 bases between the germline ends. This CDR3 has 12 residues. CDR3 sequence reads: CATTEPGDTQYF. CDR3 DNA sequence: TGTGCCACCACCGAACCTGGTGATACGCAGTATTTT.

The V gene is TRBV25-1, the J gene TRBJ2-3, with D perhaps matching TRBD2 (5 bases). The V gene's germline CDR1 is MGHDK and CDR2 SYGVNS. The V and J ends lost 5 bases and 3 bases respectively, with 9 bases between them. The CDR3 length is 13 residues. This CDR3 is CASSYGETDTQYF. CDR3 DNA sequence: TGTGCCAGCAGTTACGGGGAGACAGATACGCAGTATTTT.

A few counts support this clone. The chain carries TRBV7-9 and TRBJ1-1; 9 positions agree with TRBD1. CDR1 and CDR2 from the germline V gene are SEHNR and FQNEAQ (reference sequence). After removal of 5 bases from V and 10 bases from J, the junction contained 2 bases not matched to a gene. This CDR3 has 11 amino acids. The CDR3 loop is CASSPDRGAFF. CDR3 DNA sequence: TGTGCCAGCAGCCCGGACAGGGGAGCTTTCTTT.

This chain links TRBV11-2 with TRBJ1-2; tentatively, D is TRBD1 (5 bases). V lost 4 bases to trimming and J lost 8 bases, with 11 bases between them. The CDR3 runs to 12 residues. Germline assignment: CDR1 SGHAT and CDR2 FQNNGV. CDR3 DNA: TGTGCCAGCAGCTCTTCAGGGTCGGGCTACACCTTC. Translating gives CASSSSGSGYTF.

This clone came up a few times. The rearrangement joins TRBV27 to TRBJ1-1, with D unresolved. This CDR3 is built from 14 residues. From germline, CDR1 is MNHEY and CDR2 SMNVEV (reference sequence). The ends were cut back, 8 bases at V and 6 bases at J, with 19 bases in the middle. For the CDR3, the DNA is TGTGCCAGCCTCCCCTACATTGGCGGTGCTGAAGCTTTCTTT. This codes for CASLPYIGGAEAFF.

The chain couples TRBV2 to TRBJ1-5; unclear D gene. V was trimmed by 7 bases and J by 3 bases, leaving 10 bases between them. In germline, CDR1 is SNHLY, CDR2 FYNNEI. The CDR3 extends over 13 amino acids. The chain's CDR3 is CASIGQLNQPQHF. As DNA, the CDR3 is TGTGCCAGCATCGGCCAGCTCAATCAGCCCCAGCATTTT. The full variable domain, with the rest looked up from reference TRBV2 and TRBJ1-5, is EPEVTQTPSHQVTQMGQEVILRCVPISNHLYFYWYRQILGQKVEFLVSFYNNEISEKSEIFDDQFSVERPDGSNFTLKIRSTKLEDSAMYFCASIGQLNQPQHFGDGTRLSIL.

The sample holds one count of this clone. This chain uses TRBV5-1 with TRBJ1-1; no clear D gene. Germline assignment: CDR1 SGHRS and CDR2 YFSETQ. This CDR3 spans 14 amino acids. V lost 0 bases, J lost 3 bases, and 9 bases lay in between. The CDR3 protein is CASSLVGFDTEAFF. CDR3 bases: TGCGCCAGCAGCTTGGTGGGCTTTGACACTGAAGCTTTCTTT.

The J gene is TRBJ2-7, the V gene TRBV27; 11 nucleotides agree with TRBD2. CDR3 length: 15 residues. CDR1 and CDR2 from the germline V gene are MNHEY and SMNVEV (reference sequence). After removal of 5 bases from V and 2 bases from J, the junction contained 5 bases not matched to a gene. The CDR3: CASSIPGLAAYEQYF. The DNA for the CDR3 is TGTGCCAGCAGTATTCCGGGACTAGCGGCCTACGAGCAGTACTTC.

Notes on this clone: This sample includes further DNA sequences coding for the same CDR3. The chain recombines TRBV29-1 with TRBJ2-5, with D possibly being TRBD2 (5 bases). The CDR3 is 12 residues long. V dropped 6 bases and J dropped 5 bases, with 13 bases sitting between them. Looked up from germline, CDR1 is SQVTM and CDR2 is ANQGSEA. As DNA, the CDR3 is TGCAGCGTACGGGGTGGTGCGGAGACCCAGTACTTC. It codes for CSVRGGAETQYF.

The CDR3 DNA follows: TGTGCCAGCAGCTTAGTCGCGGGAGCGGTAGATACGCAGTATTTT. Amino acid sequence: CASSLVAGAVDTQYF. The J gene is TRBJ2-3, the V gene TRBV7-6, with 7 bases identical to TRBD2. There are 15 residues in the CDR3. Germline V CDR1 and CDR2: SGHVS, FNYEAQ. After removal of 1 base from V and 5 bases from J, the junction contained 6 bases not matched to a gene.

The chain uses TRBV27 and TRBJ2-7; 9 bases agree with TRBD2. The CDR3 spans 16 residues. V was pared by 7 bases and J by 0 bases, with 10 bases of the junction left unmatched. The germline V gene encodes CDR1 MNHEY and CDR2 SMNVEV (reference sequence). The CDR3 sequence is CASTTVSGGSSYEQYF. The CDR3 bases are TGTGCCAGCACTACTGTGAGCGGGGGGAGCTCCTACGAGCAGTACTTC.